Presented here are 30 T cell receptor beta chains from one specimen sequenced in a study of T-cell memory formation after mild COVID-19. TCRdb redid the calling of the 5' RACE reads with MiXCR, one entry per CDR3 protein. The data contain roughly 35,000 distinct CDR3 sequences, under 8% of them singletons. Sample: PBMCs or a T cell subset sorted from them (not recorded which). These receptors were collected from a man between 18 and 29 years old who had mild COVID-19 (a few samples of this study predate the infection). Cell type and time point are not known.

The CDR3 DNA reads TGTGCCAGCTCACCGCCCGGGATAACCGGTGGCAGCAATCAGCCCCAGCATTTT. This codes for CASSPPGITGGSNQPQHF. V and J are TRBV18 and TRBJ1-5; D is unclear. Between the trimmed V and J ends, which lost 3 bases and 1 base, there was a span of 19 bases. The CDR3 is 18 residues long. Germline V gene sequence: CDR1 KGHSH, CDR2 LQKENI.

In its sample, this clonotype was seen many times. The genes are TRBV7-3 and TRBJ2-6; no clear D gene. V was cut by 2 bases and J by 2 bases, with 1 base left in between. Germline V gene sequence: CDR1 SGHTA, CDR2 FQGTGA. The CDR3 has 13 amino acids. The CDR3 here is CASSLAGANVLTF. The CDR3 DNA follows: TGTGCCAGCAGCTTAGCTGGGGCCAACGTCCTGACTTTC.

This clonotype was detected a few times. The chain has TRBV6-6 and TRBJ2-6, with no clear D. Trimming removed 0 bases at V and 0 bases at J, with 3 bases between. CDR3 length: 15 residues. Germline V CDR1 and CDR2: MNHNY, SVGAGI (reference sequence). CDR3 sequence: CASSYSASGANVLTF. The CDR3 coding sequence is TGTGCCAGCAGTTACTCTGCCTCTGGGGCCAACGTCCTGACTTTC.

This clonotype appeared many times. The J gene is TRBJ2-2, the V gene TRBV9, with D hard to call. Germline V gene lookup returns CDR1 SGDLS and CDR2 YYNGEE. V lost 3 bases to trimming and J lost 6 bases, with 9 bases between them. This CDR3 has 13 residues. Here the CDR3 DNA reads TGTGCCAGCAGCGCCTACTTGTCCGGGGAGCTGTTTTTT. It is translated as CASSAYLSGELFF.

This clonotype showed up many times. This chain links TRBV15 with TRBJ2-2; D assignment may be TRBD1 or TRBD2 (5 bases each). The germline CDR1 and CDR2 sequences are LNHNV and YYDKDF (reference sequence). V shed 1 base and J shed 3 bases, with 9 bases lying between them. This CDR3 spans 15 amino acids. The CDR3 protein is CATSRGDGDTGELFF. DNA of the CDR3: TGTGCCACCAGCAGAGGGGACGGAGACACCGGGGAGCTGTTTTTT.

This clonotype occurred many times. This rearrangement joins TRBV3-1 to TRBJ1-2; possible D gene TRBD1, 5 bases. CDR1 and CDR2 from the germline V gene are LGHDT and YNNKEL (reference sequence). Trimming cost V 0 bases and J 14 bases, with 22 bases left between them. The CDR3 contains 15 residues. CDR3: CASSQERSDGRTKTF. The CDR3 nucleotides read TGTGCCAGCAGCCAAGAAAGGTCGGATGGGCGGACAAAGACCTTC.

This clonotype was found many times. The rearrangement links TRBV20-1 to TRBJ1-5; no definite D call. Germline-derived CDR1 and CDR2 are DFQATT and SNEGSKA (reference sequence). V lost 6 bases and J lost 0, with 9 bases in between. This CDR3 has 13 amino acids. This CDR3 is CSAVLTSNQPQHF. CDR3 DNA: TGCAGTGCCGTTCTTACTAGCAATCAGCCCCAGCATTTT.

The V gene is TRBV28, the J gene TRBJ1-6; D call uncertain. This CDR3 comprises 17 residues. Germline V lookup: CDR1 MDHEN, CDR2 SYDVKM. Trimming shortened V by 5 bases and J by 0 bases, and 14 bases separated the two germline ends. CDR3 amino acids: CASSTLAWSSYNSPLHF. The CDR3 coding sequence is TGTGCCAGCAGTACTCTAGCGTGGAGCTCCTATAATTCACCCCTCCACTTT.

This clonotype was observed at least ten times. The chain carries TRBV6-2 or TRBV6-3 and TRBJ2-7; D is possibly TRBD1 (7 bases). The CDR3 is 13 amino acids. Germline-derived CDR1 and CDR2 are MNHEY and SVGEGT. The V end lost 6 bases, the J end lost 5 bases, and 14 bases lay between the germline ends. The CDR3 nucleotides are TGTGCCAGCAGAAAATCCAGGGGGGACGAGCAGTACGTC. Its protein product is CASRKSRGDEQYV.

This clonotype was recorded at least ten times. The rearrangement joins TRBV20-1 to TRBJ1-1, with D possibly matching TRBD1 (6 bases). The CDR3 is 14 amino acids. Trimming stripped 5 bases from V and 6 bases from J, with 19 bases between. The germline CDR1 and CDR2 sequences are DFQATT and SNEGSKA (reference sequence). DNA of the CDR3: TGCAGTGCTCCTAGAGGCAGGGGAGTATCTGAAGCTTTCTTT. This codes for CSAPRGRGVSEAFF.

This clonotype was seen ten or more times. The rearrangement joins TRBV12-3 or TRBV12-4 to TRBJ1-1; D gene uncertain. V was trimmed by 2 bases and J by 6 bases, leaving 4 bases between them. The CDR3 has 11 residues. The CDR3 is CASSLSSEAFF. The CDR3 DNA reads as TGTGCCAGCAGTTTATCCTCTGAAGCTTTCTTT.

This clonotype was seen at least ten times. The chain is built from TRBV24-1 and TRBJ1-6; 12 bases are a match to TRBD1. Germline V gives CDR1 KGHDR, CDR2 SFDVKD. The CDR3 has 15 residues. The V gene end was trimmed by 0 bases and the J gene end by 10 bases; junction bases not matched to a gene: 0. CDR3 sequence: CATSDLGTGGSPLHF. Here the CDR3 DNA reads TGTGCCACCAGTGATTTGGGGACAGGGGGCTCACCCCTCCACTTT.

This clonotype was seen only a few times. The chain is built from TRBV12-3 or TRBV12-4 and TRBJ1-4; TRBD1 might be the D (6 bases). The V end was cut by 9 bases, the J end by 7 bases, with 21 bases between. CDR3 length equals 15 residues. The CDR3 DNA is TGTGCCAGTTCAACTATGGGACACAACGGTGAAAAACTGTTTTTT. It yields the protein CASSTMGHNGEKLFF.

Many counts were recorded for this clonotype. V and J are TRBV7-9 and TRBJ1-6, with 9 bases identical to TRBD1. V was pared by 5 bases and J by 6 bases, with 5 bases of the junction left unmatched. The CDR3 runs 15 residues. Germline V gene data show CDR1 as SEHNR and CDR2 as FQNEAQ (reference sequence). This CDR3 reads CASSLRDRANSPLHF. The CDR3 nucleotides read TGTGCCAGCAGCCTCCGGGACAGGGCTAATTCACCCCTCCACTTT.

At least ten counts were recorded for this clonotype. The gene calls are TRBV7-2 and TRBJ2-7, with D unresolved. CDR1 is SGHTA, CDR2 FQGNSA, per germline. V gave up 1 base and J gave up 0 bases, with 10 bases separating them. This CDR3 contains 15 residues. In DNA, the CDR3 is TGTGCCAGCAGCTTAGGTGGTGGGATCTCCTACGAGCAGTACGTC. It encodes CASSLGGGISYEQYV.

This clonotype came up a few times. This chain connects TRBV5-1 to TRBJ2-5, with D possibly TRBD2 on 6 matching bases. From germline, CDR1 is SGHRS and CDR2 YFSETQ. Trimming removed 2 bases from V and 4 bases from J, with 15 bases in between. This CDR3 is 15 amino acids long. The CDR3 spells CASSFLGSGVETQYF. The DNA of the CDR3 is TGCGCCAGCAGCTTTTTGGGTAGCGGCGTAGAGACCCAGTACTTC. The whole variable domain, filled in from reference TRBV5-1 and TRBJ2-5, reads KAGVTQTPRYLIKTRGQQVTLSCSPISGHRSVSWYQQTPGQGLQFLFEYFSETQRNKGNFPGRFSGRQFSNSRSEMNVSTLELGDSALYLCASSFLGSGVETQYFGPGTRLLVL.

This clonotype was seen ten or more times. The chain couples TRBV3-1 to TRBJ2-1; 9 nucleotides line up with TRBD1. The CDR3 consists of 16 residues. Germline assignment: CDR1 LGHDT and CDR2 YNNKEL (reference sequence). Trimming took 0 bases from V and 7 from J; bases not matched to a gene: 7. As DNA, the CDR3 is TGTGCCAGCAGCCAAGAGGGGACAGGGAAGGAGAATGAGCAGTTCTTC. This sequence encodes CASSQEGTGKENEQFF.

This clonotype was counted many times. J is TRBJ2-5 and V is TRBV20-1; D might be TRBD2 (6 bases). The CDR3 is 15 amino acids. Germline loops: CDR1 DFQATT, CDR2 SNEGSKA (reference sequence). Trimming pared 5 bases from V and 5 bases from J, leaving 21 bases between. In DNA form, the CDR3 reads TGCAGTGCTCCCGGGGGTAGCGGTACGGGGGAGACCCAGTACTTC. Its protein is CSAPGGSGTGETQYF.

The rearrangement links TRBV5-6 to TRBJ2-7; 10 bases fit TRBD2. This CDR3 has 15 amino acids. CDR1 and CDR2 from the germline V gene are SGHDT and YYEEEE. The junction had 7 bases not matched to a gene; V was cut back by 0 bases and J by 7 bases. The CDR3 nucleotides read TGTGCCAGCAGCTTGGTACTAGCGGGACGGGGAGAGCAGTACTTC. Amino acids: CASSLVLAGRGEQYF.

This clonotype was detected ten times or more. The chain links TRBV2 to TRBJ2-6; 9 nucleotides align to TRBD1. Germline assignment: CDR1 SNHLY and CDR2 FYNNEI. V shed 4 bases and J 2 bases; nucleotides not matched to a gene: 0. This CDR3 is built from 15 residues. The CDR3 here is CASSGDRAGANVLTF. The CDR3, as DNA: TGTGCCAGCAGTGGGGACAGGGCTGGGGCCAACGTCCTGACTTTC.

This clonotype showed up many times. The J gene is TRBJ1-6, the V gene TRBV5-1; no clear D. The V and J ends lost 0 bases and 0 bases respectively, with 16 bases between them. Germline CDR1 and CDR2: SGHRS and YFSETQ. This CDR3 is 19 amino acids long. CDR3 DNA sequence: TGCGCCAGCAGCTTGGGGGCGGCTCTGGGAGGCTCCTATAATTCACCCCTCCACTTT. This gives the protein CASSLGAALGGSYNSPLHF.

There are many counts of this clonotype. This rearrangement joins TRBV4-3 to TRBJ2-3, with D perhaps being TRBD1 or TRBD2 (5 bases each). Germline V lookup: CDR1 LGHNA, CDR2 YSLEER. V was clipped by 0 bases and J by 4 bases, with 14 bases between them. The CDR3 has 16 amino acids. The CDR3 loop is CASSQDMGRGPDTQYF. For the CDR3, the DNA is TGCGCCAGCAGCCAAGATATGGGTCGGGGCCCAGATACGCAGTATTTT.

This clonotype was picked up one time. The chain has TRBV6-2 or TRBV6-3 and TRBJ1-1; tentative D call: TRBD1 (5 bases). Trimming took 2 bases from V and 3 from J, leaving 7 bases between them. Germline V lookup: CDR1 MNHEY, CDR2 SVGEGT. The CDR3 spans 13 residues. CDR3 in amino acids: CASSYQGDTEAFF. The CDR3 DNA sequence: TGTGCCAGCAGTTACCAGGGAGACACTGAAGCTTTCTTT.

Ten or more counts support this clonotype. This chain connects TRBV24-1 to TRBJ2-2, with 9 positions matching TRBD1. The V gene end was trimmed by 3 bases and the J gene end by 4 bases; junction bases not matched to a gene: 11. CDR1 and CDR2 (germline): KGHDR, SFDVKD. The CDR3 covers 18 residues. The CDR3 region has the DNA TGTGCCACCAGTGATCCCTCGATGGGACAGGGAGGCACCGGGGAGCTGTTTTTT. Its translation is CATSDPSMGQGGTGELFF.

This chain uses TRBV12-3 or TRBV12-4 with TRBJ1-1; D ambiguous. V was shortened by 6 bases and J by 4 bases, with 15 bases between the two germline ends. The CDR3 is 14 amino acids. CDR3 bases: TGTGCCAGCAGGCCTCGGGAGGTGGGCACTGAAGCTTTCTTT. As protein: CASRPREVGTEAFF.

The CDR3 loop is CATSSGQGAHNEQFF. As DNA, the CDR3 is TGTGCCACCAGCAGTGGACAGGGGGCGCACAATGAGCAGTTCTTC. The chain couples TRBV15 to TRBJ2-1, with 11 bases matching TRBD1. This CDR3 region has 15 residues. J gave up 5 bases and V 3 bases, and 3 bases lay outside the gene matches. Germline assignment: CDR1 LNHNV and CDR2 YYDKDF (reference sequence). Full variable domain (outside the CDR3, taken from reference TRBV15 and TRBJ2-1): DAMVIQNPRYQVTQFGKPVTLSCSQTLNHNVMYWYQQKSSQAPKLLFHYYDKDFNNEADTPDNFQSRRPNTSFCFLDIRSPGLGDTAMYLCATSSGQGAHNEQFFGPGTRLTVL.

This clonotype appeared many times. The rearrangement links TRBV6-6 to TRBJ2-3; D possibly matches TRBD1 or TRBD2 (6 bases each). Between the trimmed V and J ends, which lost 4 bases and 1 base, there was a span of 12 bases. CDR3 length: 15 amino acids. Germline V CDR1 and CDR2: MNHNY, SVGAGI (reference sequence). In nucleotides, the CDR3 is TGTGCCAGCAGTTTGGGGGGCCCCGGCACAGATACGCAGTATTTT. Translated, it gives CASSLGGPGTDTQYF.

The chain combines TRBV20-1 with TRBJ1-2; no reliable D call. The CDR3 contains 12 residues. CDR1 and CDR2 from the germline V gene are DFQATT and SNEGSKA (reference sequence). V dropped 5 bases and J dropped 4 bases, with 11 bases sitting between them. The CDR3: CSASKGGYGYTF. CDR3 DNA: TGCAGTGCTTCAAAGGGCGGCTATGGCTACACCTTC.

In this sample, this clonotype is medium-sized. V is TRBV5-1 and J is TRBJ2-1; weak D call: TRBD2 (7 bases). V was trimmed by 2 bases and J by 6 bases, leaving 15 bases between them. The CDR3 contains 15 residues. CDR1 SGHRS and CDR2 YFSETQ come from the germline V gene. CDR3 amino acids: CASSFFAGAANEQFF. DNA for the CDR3: TGCGCCAGCAGCTTTTTCGCGGGGGCCGCCAATGAGCAGTTCTTC.

This chain connects TRBV5-6 to TRBJ1-2; the match to TRBD1 covers 7 bases. J was trimmed by 11 bases and V by 4 bases; bases with no gene match: 11. Germline V CDR1 and CDR2: SGHDT, YYEEEE. This CDR3 is built from 13 residues. The CDR3, as DNA: TGTGCCAGCAGCGACTTCGGCAGGGGGTATTACACCTTC. Protein sequence: CASSDFGRGYYTF. The variable domain in full, with the rest retrieved from reference TRBV5-6 and TRBJ1-2, is DAGVTQSPTHLIKTRGQQVTLRCSPKSGHDTVSWYQQALGQGPQFIFQYYEEEERQRGNFPDRFSGHQFPNYSSELNVNALLLGDSALYLCASSDFGRGYYTFGSGTRLTVV.